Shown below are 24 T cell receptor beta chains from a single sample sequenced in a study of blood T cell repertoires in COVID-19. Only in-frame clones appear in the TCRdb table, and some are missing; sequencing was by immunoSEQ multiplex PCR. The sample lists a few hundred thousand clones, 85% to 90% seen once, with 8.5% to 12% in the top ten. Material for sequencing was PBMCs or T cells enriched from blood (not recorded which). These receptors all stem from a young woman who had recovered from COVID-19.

CDR3 protein: CASSLGGRQTTEAFF. CDR3 nucleotides: TGTGCCAGCAGCTTGGGGGGGCGACAGACCACTGAAGCTTTCTTT. The J gene is TRBJ1-1, the V gene TRBV5-4; D possibly corresponds to TRBD1 (6 bases). V was cut by 0 bases and J by 4 bases, with 13 bases left in between. This CDR3 contains 15 residues. In germline, CDR1 is SGHNT, CDR2 YYREEE (reference sequence). The complete variable domain, with remaining parts taken from reference TRBV5-4 and TRBJ1-1, reads ETGVTQSPTHLIKTRGQQVTLRCSSQSGHNTVSWYQQALGQGPQFIFQYYREEENGRGNFPPRFSGLQFPNYSSELNVNALELDDSALYLCASSLGGRQTTEAFFGQGTRLTVV.

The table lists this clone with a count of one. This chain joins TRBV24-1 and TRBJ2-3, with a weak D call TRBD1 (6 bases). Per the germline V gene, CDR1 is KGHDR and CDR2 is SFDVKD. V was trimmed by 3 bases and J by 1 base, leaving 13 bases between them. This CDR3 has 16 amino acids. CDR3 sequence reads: CATSDPGDTGTDTQYF. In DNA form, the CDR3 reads TGTGCCACCAGTGATCCCGGGGACACGGGCACAGATACGCAGTATTTT.

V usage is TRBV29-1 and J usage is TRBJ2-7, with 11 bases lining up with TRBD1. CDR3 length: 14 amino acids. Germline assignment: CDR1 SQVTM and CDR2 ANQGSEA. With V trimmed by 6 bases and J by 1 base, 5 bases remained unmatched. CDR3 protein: CSVAGTGGSYEQYF. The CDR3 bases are TGCAGCGTGGCCGGGACAGGGGGGTCCTACGAGCAGTACTTC.

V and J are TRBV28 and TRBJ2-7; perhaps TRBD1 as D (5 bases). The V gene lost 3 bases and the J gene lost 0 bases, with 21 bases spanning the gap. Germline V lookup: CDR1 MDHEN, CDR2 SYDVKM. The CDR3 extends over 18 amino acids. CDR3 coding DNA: TGTGCCAGCAGTTTTGGGGCGAAATTCATTTCCAGCTCCTACGAGCAGTACTTC. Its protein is CASSFGAKFISSSYEQYF.

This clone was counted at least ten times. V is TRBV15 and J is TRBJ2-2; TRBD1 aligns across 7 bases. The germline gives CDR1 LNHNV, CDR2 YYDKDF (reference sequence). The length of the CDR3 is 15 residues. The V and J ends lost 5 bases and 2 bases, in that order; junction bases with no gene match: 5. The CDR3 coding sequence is TGTGCCACCAGCGCACGACAGGGAAACACCGGGGAGCTGTTTTTT. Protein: CATSARQGNTGELFF.

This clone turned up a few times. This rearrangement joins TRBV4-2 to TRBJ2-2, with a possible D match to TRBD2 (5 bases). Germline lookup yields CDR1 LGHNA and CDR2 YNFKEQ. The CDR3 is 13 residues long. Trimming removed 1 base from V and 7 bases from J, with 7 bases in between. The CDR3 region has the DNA TGTGCCAGCAGCCAAGGGGCGGGCGGGGAGCTGTTTTTT. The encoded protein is CASSQGAGGELFF.

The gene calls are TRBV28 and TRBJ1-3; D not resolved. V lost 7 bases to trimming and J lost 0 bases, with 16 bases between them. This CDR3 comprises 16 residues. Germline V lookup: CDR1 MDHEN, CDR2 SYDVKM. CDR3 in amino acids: CASTGSNPRSGNTIYF. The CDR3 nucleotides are TGTGCCAGCACGGGGTCCAATCCCCGCTCTGGAAACACCATATATTTT.

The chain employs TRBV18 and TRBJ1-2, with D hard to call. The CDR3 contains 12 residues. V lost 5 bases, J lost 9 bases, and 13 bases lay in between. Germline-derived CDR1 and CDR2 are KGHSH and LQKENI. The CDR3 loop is CASSSGRESYTF. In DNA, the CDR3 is TGTGCCAGCTCATCGGGCCGGGAAAGCTACACCTTC.

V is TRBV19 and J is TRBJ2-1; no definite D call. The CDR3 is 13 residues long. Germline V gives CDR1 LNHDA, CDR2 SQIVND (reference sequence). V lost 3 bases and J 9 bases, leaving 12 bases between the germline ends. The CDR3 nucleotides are TGTGCCAGTAGTATCTTGGTCCGCGGTGAGCAGTTCTTC. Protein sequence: CASSILVRGEQFF.

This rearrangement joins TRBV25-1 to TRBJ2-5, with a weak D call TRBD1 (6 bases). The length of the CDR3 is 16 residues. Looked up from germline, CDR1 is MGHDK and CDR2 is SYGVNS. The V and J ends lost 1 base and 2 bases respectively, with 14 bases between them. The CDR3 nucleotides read TGTGCCAGCAGTGAATTGGGACACCTGCAACAAGAGACCCAGTACTTC. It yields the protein CASSELGHLQQETQYF.

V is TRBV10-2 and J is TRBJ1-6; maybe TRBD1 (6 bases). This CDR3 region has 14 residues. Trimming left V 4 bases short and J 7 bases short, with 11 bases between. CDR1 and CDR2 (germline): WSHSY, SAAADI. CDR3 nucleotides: TGCGCCAGCAGTGCGACAGGCGCCAATTCACCCCTCCACTTT. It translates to CASSATGANSPLHF.

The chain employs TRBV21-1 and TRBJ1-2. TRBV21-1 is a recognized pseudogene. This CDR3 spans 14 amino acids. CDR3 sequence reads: CASSKPTLGYGYTF. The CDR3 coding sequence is TGTGCCAGCAGCAAACCGACTCTCGGCTATGGCTACACCTTC.

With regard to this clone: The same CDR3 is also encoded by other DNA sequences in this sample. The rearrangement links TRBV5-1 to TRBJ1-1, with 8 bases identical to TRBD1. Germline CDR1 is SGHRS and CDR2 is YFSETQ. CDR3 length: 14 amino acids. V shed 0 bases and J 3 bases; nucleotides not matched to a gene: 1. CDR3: CASSLDRGDTEAFF. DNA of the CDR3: TGCGCCAGCAGCTTGGACAGGGGGGACACTGAAGCTTTCTTT.

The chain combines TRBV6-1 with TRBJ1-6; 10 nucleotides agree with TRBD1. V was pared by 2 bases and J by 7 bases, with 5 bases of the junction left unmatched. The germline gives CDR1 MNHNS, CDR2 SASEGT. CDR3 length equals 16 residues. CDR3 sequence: CASSETTGGVNSPLHF. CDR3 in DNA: TGTGCCAGCAGTGAAACGACAGGGGGCGTCAATTCACCCCTCCACTTT.

The DNA of the CDR3 is TGTGCCAGCAGTTTGGCTAGCGGGAGTGGTAGGGAGCAGTACTTC. It yields the protein CASSLASGSGREQYF. V is TRBV28 and J is TRBJ2-7, with 10 bases lining up with TRBD2. Germline CDR1 is MDHEN and CDR2 is SYDVKM. V shed 3 bases, J shed 7 bases, and the junction held 9 bases outside the gene matches. The CDR3 extends over 15 amino acids. Combining the CDR3 with reference TRBV28 and TRBJ2-7 gives the whole variable domain DVKVTQSSRYLVKRTGEKVFLECVQDMDHENMFWYRQDPGLGLRLIYFSYDVKMKEKGDIPEGYSVSREKKERFSLILESASTNQTSMYLCASSLASGSGREQYFGPGTRLTVT.

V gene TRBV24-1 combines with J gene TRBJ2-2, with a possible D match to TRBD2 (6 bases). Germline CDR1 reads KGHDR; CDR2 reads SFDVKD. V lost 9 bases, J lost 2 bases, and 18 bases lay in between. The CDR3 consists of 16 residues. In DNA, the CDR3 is TGTGCCACCGGGGAGGTGGGAATCAGTAACACCGGGGAGCTGTTTTTT. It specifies CATGEVGISNTGELFF.

The CDR3 DNA follows: TGCGCCAGCAGCCAAGTCGGTAGGAGGCGGGGGAATGAGCAGTTCTTC. This gives the protein CASSQVGRRRGNEQFF. The chain combines TRBV4-1 with TRBJ2-1; TRBD2 matches at 7 bases. V trimming: 1 base; J trimming: 7 bases; junction bases outside the gene matches: 10. This CDR3 has 16 residues. CDR1 and CDR2 from the germline V gene are MGHRA and YSYEKL.

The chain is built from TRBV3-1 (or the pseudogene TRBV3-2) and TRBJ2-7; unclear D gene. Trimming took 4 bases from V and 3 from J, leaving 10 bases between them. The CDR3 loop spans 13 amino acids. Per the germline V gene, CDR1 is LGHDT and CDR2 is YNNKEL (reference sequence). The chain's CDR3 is CASSPSSLYEQYF. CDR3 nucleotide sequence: TGTGCCAGCAGCCCTTCCTCCCTCTACGAGCAGTACTTC.

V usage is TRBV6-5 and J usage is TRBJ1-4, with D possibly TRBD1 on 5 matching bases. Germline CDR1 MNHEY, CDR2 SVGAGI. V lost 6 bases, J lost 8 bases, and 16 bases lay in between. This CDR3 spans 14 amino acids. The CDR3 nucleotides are TGTGCCAGCAGCAATACAGGAGTGTGGGAAAAACTGTTTTTT. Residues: CASSNTGVWEKLFF.

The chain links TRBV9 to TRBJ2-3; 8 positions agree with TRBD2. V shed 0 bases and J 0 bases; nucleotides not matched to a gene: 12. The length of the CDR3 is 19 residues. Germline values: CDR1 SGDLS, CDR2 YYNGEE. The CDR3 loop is CASSVELSGGPTSTDTQYF. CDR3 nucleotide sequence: TGTGCCAGCAGCGTAGAATTAAGCGGGGGACCCACTAGCACAGATACGCAGTATTTT.

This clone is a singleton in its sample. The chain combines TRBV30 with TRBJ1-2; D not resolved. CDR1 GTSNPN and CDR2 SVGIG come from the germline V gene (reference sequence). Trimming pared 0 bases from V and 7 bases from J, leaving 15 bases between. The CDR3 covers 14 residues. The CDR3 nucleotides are TGTGCCTGGAGTGTACTAGGGAGAGAACCTGGCTACACCTTC. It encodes CAWSVLGREPGYTF.

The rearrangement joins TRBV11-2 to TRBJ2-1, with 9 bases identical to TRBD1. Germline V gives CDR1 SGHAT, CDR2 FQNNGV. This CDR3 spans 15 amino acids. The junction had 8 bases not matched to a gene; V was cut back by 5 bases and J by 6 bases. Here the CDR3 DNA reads TGTGCCAGCAGCGTAGGGACAGGGTCTAGCAATGAGCAGTTCTTC. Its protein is CASSVGTGSSNEQFF.

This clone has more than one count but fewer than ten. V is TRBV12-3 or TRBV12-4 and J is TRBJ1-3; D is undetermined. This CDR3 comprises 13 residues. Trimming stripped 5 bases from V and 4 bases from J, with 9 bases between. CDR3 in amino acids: CASSRGRGNTIYF. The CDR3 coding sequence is TGTGCCAGCAGTAGAGGGAGAGGAAACACCATATATTTT.

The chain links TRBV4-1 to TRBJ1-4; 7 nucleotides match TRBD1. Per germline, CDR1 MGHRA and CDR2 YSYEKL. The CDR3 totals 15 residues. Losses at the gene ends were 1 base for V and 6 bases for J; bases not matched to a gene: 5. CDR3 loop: CASSQGGQIHEKLFF. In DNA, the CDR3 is TGCGCCAGCAGCCAAGGGGGACAGATCCATGAAAAACTGTTTTTT.